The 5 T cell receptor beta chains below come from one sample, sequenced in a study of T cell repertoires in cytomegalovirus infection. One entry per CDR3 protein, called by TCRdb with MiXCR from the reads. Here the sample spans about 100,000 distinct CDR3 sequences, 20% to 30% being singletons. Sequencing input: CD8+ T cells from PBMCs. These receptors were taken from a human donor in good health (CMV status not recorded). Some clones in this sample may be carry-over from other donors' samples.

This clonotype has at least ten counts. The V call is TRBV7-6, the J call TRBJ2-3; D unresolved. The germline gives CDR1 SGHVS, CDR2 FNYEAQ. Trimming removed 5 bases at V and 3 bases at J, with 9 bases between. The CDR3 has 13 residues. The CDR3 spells CASSLLSTDTQYF. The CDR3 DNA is TGTGCCAGCAGCCTCCTCAGTACAGATACGCAGTATTTT.

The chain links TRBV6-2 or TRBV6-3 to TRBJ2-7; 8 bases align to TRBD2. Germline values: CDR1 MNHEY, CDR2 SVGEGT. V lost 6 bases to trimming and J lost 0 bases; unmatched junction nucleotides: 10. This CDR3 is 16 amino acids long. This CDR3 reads CASSYLPAGDSYEQYF. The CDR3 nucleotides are TGTGCCAGCAGCTACCTCCCAGCGGGGGACTCCTACGAGCAGTACTTC.

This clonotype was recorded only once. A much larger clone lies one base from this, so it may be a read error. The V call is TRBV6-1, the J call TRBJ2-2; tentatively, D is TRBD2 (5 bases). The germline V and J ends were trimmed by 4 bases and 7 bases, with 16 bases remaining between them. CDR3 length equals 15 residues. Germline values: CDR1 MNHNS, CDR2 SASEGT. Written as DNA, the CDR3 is TGTGCCAGCAGTGCACTAGTGGGAGAACACGGGGAGCTGTTTTTT. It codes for CASSALVGEHGELFF.

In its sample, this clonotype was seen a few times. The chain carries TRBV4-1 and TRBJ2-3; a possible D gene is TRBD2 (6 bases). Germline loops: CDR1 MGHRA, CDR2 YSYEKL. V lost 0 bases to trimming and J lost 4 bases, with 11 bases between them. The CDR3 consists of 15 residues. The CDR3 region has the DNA TGCGCCAGCAGCCAAGATAAGCGGGTAGCAGATACGCAGTATTTT. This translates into CASSQDKRVADTQYF.

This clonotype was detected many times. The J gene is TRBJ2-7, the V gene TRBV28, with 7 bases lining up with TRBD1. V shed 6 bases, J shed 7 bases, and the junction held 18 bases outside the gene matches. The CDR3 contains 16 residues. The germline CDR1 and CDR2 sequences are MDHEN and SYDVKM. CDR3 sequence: CASSTTGPGHRGEQYF. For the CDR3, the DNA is TGTGCCAGCAGCACGACAGGGCCGGGACATCGTGGGGAGCAGTACTTC.